Ten or more counts support the clone carrying this TCR beta chain. Its specificity is unknown. TCRdb's table, derived via immunoSEQ multiplex PCR, lists solely in-frame clones and lacks some. Listed for the sample are about 40,000 clones, none seen a single time. This record belongs to a study of T cells after posttransplantation cyclophosphamide. Study-level results: After PTCy, TRB diversity resembled that of CNI/methotrexate controls. Later post-transplant blood repertoires were often dominated by donor CD8+ memory clones. Blood and skin or GI T cell repertoires showed limited TRB overlap.

On the day of bone marrow donation, the related graft donor provided peripheral blood. CDR3 length: 13 residues. The germline V gene has CDR1 MGHRA and CDR2 YSYEKL. V lost 3 bases and J lost 8, with 13 bases in between. The sample was PBMCs. The rearrangement uses TRBV4-1 and TRBJ1-2, with unresolved D. The receptor was derived from a woman aged 45 to 65 in good health and a related stem cell transplant donor. The CDR3 sequence is CASSHPWRWGYTF. The CDR3 DNA follows: TGCGCCAGCAGCCATCCTTGGCGGTGGGGCTACACCTTC.